This T cell receptor (beta chain) was recovered during a study of blood T cell repertoires in COVID-19. Study background: Samples came from the United States, Italy and Spain, spanning acute and convalescent COVID-19. Sample material is recorded as cDNA or gDNA derived from T cells, B-cell-depleted T cells, or PBMCs.

Original handling: Amplification of reference gene primers provided the estimated nucleated cell counts. Here immunoSEQ multiplex PCR was the method, and the copy in TCRdb shows in-frame clones only, minus some. V and J calls and clone size are given by that table; D and trimming were obtained from the DNA. Found here are more than 200,000 clones, roughly three quarters of them singletons; the top ten hold 3% to 4%. This CDR3 is 15 amino acids long. CDR1 and CDR2 (germline): SEHNR, FQNEAQ (reference sequence). Losses at the gene ends were 6 bases for V and 3 bases for J; bases not matched to a gene: 10.

This sequence was found in a woman in her thirties or forties with active or convalescent COVID-19. The V gene is TRBV7-9, the J gene TRBJ2-7; 8 bases fit TRBD1. Sequencing was performed on peripheral blood. CDR3 region: CASSSKTGALYEQYV. The CDR3 nucleotides read TGTGCCAGCAGTTCAAAGACAGGGGCGCTCTACGAGCAGTACGTC.